Listed below are T cell receptor beta chains from one sample, sequenced in a study of T cell repertoires in cytomegalovirus infection. TCRdb reprocessed the reads with MiXCR, giving one entry per CDR3 protein. The repertoire has around 180,000 distinct CDR3 sequences, 28% of them found once; the top ten carry approximately 31%. Sequenced material: PBMCs. The receptors were sampled from a human donor in good health (CMV status not recorded). Some clones in this sample may be carry-over from other donors' samples. Both conserved end residues are part of each CDR3. The order of the fields is J gene, CDR3 length, V gene, D gene, clone size, CDR3 DNA, CDR3 protein. A D gene is named only where the DNA matches it firmly. The size of a clone is reported for some rows only, either as once, few or many, or as a class for expanded clones.

>TRBJ2-3|13|TRBV2|NA|few
TGTGCCAGCAGTGAATGGCGGACGGATACGCAGTATTTT
CASSEWRTDTQYF
>TRBJ2-1|13|TRBV7-2|NA|NA
TGTGCCAGCAGCTTTTCGGTCCAAAATGAGCAGTTCTTC
CASSFSVQNEQFF
>TRBJ2-5|12|TRBV29-1|NA|NA
TGCAGCGTTGAAGCGGCAGGGGTGACCCAGTACTTC
CSVEAAGVTQYF
>TRBJ1-1|16|TRBV25-1|NA|NA
TGTGCCAGCAGTGAGGCGGGGGGAGTCTTGAACACTGAAGCTTTCTTT
CASSEAGGVLNTEAFF
>TRBJ2-5|20|TRBV12-3/TRBV12-4|TRBD2|many
TGTGCCAGCAGTTTACGCTTCGGACTAGCGGGGGGAGGGAACCAAGAGACCCAGTACTTC
CASSLRFGLAGGGNQETQYF
>TRBJ2-5|13|TRBV20-1|NA|NA
TGCAGTGCTAGTTCTGGCAACCAAGAGACCCAGTACTTC
CSASSGNQETQYF
>TRBJ2-2|15|TRBV11-2|TRBD2|few
TGTGCCAGCAGCTTAACCCGGGGGGGCACCGGGGAGCTGTTTTTT
CASSLTRGGTGELFF
>TRBJ2-3|12|TRBV12-3/TRBV12-4|NA|NA
TGTGGAATTGCCCTAGGGCCAGATACGCAGTATTTT
CGIALGPDTQYF
>TRBJ1-1|13|TRBV6-2/TRBV6-3|NA|few
TGTGCCAGCAGTTACTCGAATCCCGCTGAAGCTTTCTTT
CASSYSNPAEAFF
>TRBJ1-5|14|TRBV28|NA|NA
TGTGCCACCCCTATGAAGAGGAAGTCCCAGCCCCAGCATTTT
CATPMKRKSQPQHF
>TRBJ2-3|16|TRBV12-3/TRBV12-4|NA|many
TGTGCCAGCAGTCCACTCACAGATACAGGGACAGATACGCAGTATTTT
CASSPLTDTGTDTQYF
>TRBJ1-4|13|TRBV11-2|NA|NA
TGTGCCAGCAGCTTATTGGGGGATGAAAAACTGTTTTTT
CASSLLGDEKLFF
>TRBJ1-2|14|TRBV4-1|NA|few
TGCGCCAGCAGCCAAGATAGGGGGTACTATGGCTACACCTTC
CASSQDRGYYGYTF
>TRBJ2-7|14|TRBV12-3/TRBV12-4|TRBD1|NA
TGTGCCAGCAGACCCGGGACAGCTACCTACGAGCAGTACTTC
CASRPGTATYEQYF
>TRBJ1-2|13|TRBV6-1|NA|NA
TGTGCCAGCAGTTACAGCGCCAACTATGGCTACACCTTC
CASSYSANYGYTF
>TRBJ2-3|16|TRBV11-2|NA|NA
TGTGCCAGCAGCTCAACATCGGGACTCCGCACAGATACGCAGTATTTT
CASSSTSGLRTDTQYF
>TRBJ2-1|12|TRBV7-3|NA|once
TGTGCCAGCAGCTCCATTTTCGATGAGCAGTTCTTC
CASSSIFDEQFF
>TRBJ1-2|14|TRBV29-1|TRBD1|NA
TGCAGCGTTTCTCACACGGGACAGCGCTATGGCTACACCTTC
CSVSHTGQRYGYTF
>TRBJ1-4|14|TRBV6-1|NA|few
TGTGCCAGCAGTTTATCCGGCATACCGGGGGAACTGTTTTTT
CASSLSGIPGELFF
>TRBJ1-2|15|TRBV5-8|NA|NA
TGTGCCAGCAGCTTGGGGCGGGACTCGAACTATGGCTACACCTTC
CASSLGRDSNYGYTF
>TRBJ1-3|14|TRBV7-2|TRBD1|few
TGTGCCAGCAGCCCTGGACAGGGGGTAAACACCATATATTTT
CASSPGQGVNTIYF
>TRBJ2-1|16|TRBV2|NA|NA
TGTGCCAGCAGTGAATCGTTCATTAGCTCCTACAATGAGCAGTTCTTC
CASSESFISSYNEQFF
>TRBJ2-3|15|TRBV14|NA|NA
TGTGCCAGCAGCCAAGATTTGACAGGCGCAGATACGCAGTATTTT
CASSQDLTGADTQYF
>TRBJ1-2|15|TRBV7-2|NA|NA
TGTGCCAGCAGCTTAGAAGGGGGAGTGGGCTATGGCTACACCTTC
CASSLEGGVGYGYTF
>TRBJ2-1|14|TRBV12-3/TRBV12-4|TRBD2|few
TGTGCCAGCAGTTTGAGCGGGGGGGCGGGTGAGCAGTTCTTC
CASSLSGGAGEQFF
>TRBJ1-6|14|TRBV5-1|NA|NA
TGCGCCAGCAGCCAATTTGGAAGGGATTCACCCCTCCACTTT
CASSQFGRDSPLHF
>TRBJ1-1|11|TRBV12-3/TRBV12-4|NA|few
TGTGCCAGCAGTGCCCGGGTGGAAGCTTTCTTT
CASSARVEAFF
>TRBJ1-2|13|TRBV2|NA|NA
TGTGCCAGCCTAGTCTCCTTAACCTATGGCTACACCTTC
CASLVSLTYGYTF
>TRBJ2-5|18|TRBV7-3|TRBD2|few
TGTGCCAGCAGCTTAAAAACCCGGACTAGCGGGGGCCAAGAGACCCAGTACTTC
CASSLKTRTSGGQETQYF
>TRBJ2-7|15|TRBV7-9|TRBD2|NA
TGTGCCAGCAGCTCCCCGACCAGCGGGAGCTACGAGCAGTACTTC
CASSSPTSGSYEQYF